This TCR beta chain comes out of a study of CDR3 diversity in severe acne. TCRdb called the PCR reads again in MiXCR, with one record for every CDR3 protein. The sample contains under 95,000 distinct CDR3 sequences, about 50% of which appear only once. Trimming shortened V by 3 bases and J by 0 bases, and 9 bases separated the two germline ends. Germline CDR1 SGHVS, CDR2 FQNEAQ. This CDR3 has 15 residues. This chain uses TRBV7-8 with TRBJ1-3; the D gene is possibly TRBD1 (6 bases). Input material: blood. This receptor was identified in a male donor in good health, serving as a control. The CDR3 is CASSLDSNSGNTIYF. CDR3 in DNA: TGTGCCAGCAGCTTGGACAGCAACTCTGGAAACACCATATATTTT. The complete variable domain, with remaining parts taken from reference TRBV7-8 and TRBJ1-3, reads GAGVSQSPRYKVAKRGQDVALRCDPISGHVSLFWYQQALGQGPEFLTYFQNEAQLDKSGLPSDRFFAERPEGSVSTLKIQRTQQEDSAVYLCASSLDSNSGNTIYFGEGSWLTVV.